This TCR beta chain was documented in a study of Ad26.COV2.S vaccination and SARS-CoV-2 variants. Study-wide background: In the study, Ad26.COV2.S was injected intramuscularly once, or twice 56 days apart.

Treatment defined: around 19 received Ad26.COV2.S at low or high dose, single or two shots; 5 received placebo; per-sample allocation not given. Day 63 after the first injection of vaccine or placebo was the sampling time. At a Boston site, the person donating was an adult of 18-55 years. Built on an Ad26 vector, the vaccine expressed Wuhan-strain SARS-CoV-2 spike. General observations from the study: Vaccine recipients had higher spike-specific TCR breadth than placebo recipients.

The repertoire was sequenced with immunoSEQ multiplex PCR; TCRdb's copy has only in-frame clones and lacks some. The sample yields about 350,000 clones, roughly 84% seen once. The germline V gene encodes CDR1 SGDLS and CDR2 YYNGEE. There are 12 residues in the CDR3. The germline V and J ends were trimmed by 0 bases and 4 bases, with 4 bases remaining between them. About this clone: What it recognizes is unknown. Other nucleotide sequences in the sample specify the same CDR3.

Sequences were derived from peripheral blood, sampled in a trial of Ad26.COV2.S vaccine versus placebo. The V and J genes are TRBV9 and TRBJ2-5; unclear D gene. The sequence came from a person between 18 and 59 years old who received the Ad26.COV2.S COVID-19 vaccine or a placebo. CDR3 region: CASSVGGETQYF. As DNA, the CDR3 is TGTGCCAGCAGCGTAGGCGGAGAGACCCAGTACTTC.